This T cell receptor beta chain appears in the sequencing data of a study of beta chain features in type 1 diabetes. Turning to the study itself: Across every sample, about 100 million sorted cells were examined in total. Study-level findings and limits: Comparison showed that naive, central memory and Treg TCRB repertoires appeared more similar among patients than among healthy donors.

cDNA synthesis used the whole RNA isolate, giving expressed TCRB sequences. Profiling relied on immunoSEQ multiplex PCR, and the TCRdb table lists in-frame clones only, not all of them. The table records hundreds of thousands of clones, around 13% of them present only once. Sorted populations all exceeded 95% purity. CDR3 length equals 15 residues. CDR1 is SGHRS, CDR2 YFSETQ, per germline. V was shortened by 0 bases and J by 6 bases, with 15 bases between the two germline ends. Comment on this clone: Its antigen is not identified.

Sequencing was done on a sample of central memory CD4+ T cells from blood. The chain carries TRBV5-1 and TRBJ2-5; D is perhaps TRBD1 (5 bases). The clonotype comes from a man aged 25 to 45 in good health. The CDR3: CASSLEAIGAKTQYF. CDR3 DNA: TGCGCCAGCAGCTTGGAGGCCATAGGGGCGAAGACCCAGTACTTC. Full variable domain (outside the CDR3, taken from reference TRBV5-1 and TRBJ2-5): KAGVTQTPRYLIKTRGQQVTLSCSPISGHRSVSWYQQTPGQGLQFLFEYFSETQRNKGNFPGRFSGRQFSNSRSEMNVSTLELGDSALYLCASSLEAIGAKTQYFGPGTRLLVL.